This T cell receptor (beta chain) is from a study of technical replicates of blood from several donors. Measured with immunoSEQ multiplex PCR; TCRdb has only the in-frame clones, and not every one. In the table there are about 80,000 clones, approximately 94% of which are singletons. This sequence originates from a human donor in good health. Sample: T cells isolated from PBMCs.

For the CDR3, the DNA is TGTGCCAGCTCACCGGGACAGGGGGCAAGACAGCCCCAGCATTTT. This sequence encodes CASSPGQGARQPQHF. The chain recombines TRBV18 with TRBJ1-5, with 12 bases that match TRBD1. CDR1 is KGHSH and CDR2 is LQKENI in the germline V gene. The CDR3 extends over 15 amino acids. V was clipped by 3 bases and J by 7 bases; unmatched bases: 4.